A selection of T cell receptor beta chains follows, all from one sample in a study of spatial heterogeneity in lung cancer. TCRdb re-derived calls from the 5' RACE reads in MiXCR, one entry per CDR3 protein. The sample includes 55,000 to 70,000 distinct CDR3 sequences, roughly 6.4% of them seen just once. This sample comprised PBMCs, obtained at surgery. The receptors were gathered from a female donor with early-stage non-small cell lung cancer. CDR3s include the opening cysteine and the closing phenylalanine or tryptophan. D genes are given only for firm matches. Clone sizes are given selectively: once, few, many, or a class where the clone is expanded.

>TRBD1|TRBJ1-2|-|TRBV20-1
TGCAGTGCTAGAGACACCGACAGGGAGTATGGCTACACCTTC
CSARDTDREYGYTF
>-|TRBJ1-3|many|TRBV14
TGTGCCAGCAGCCCCGGGATCTCTGGAAACACCATATATTTT
CASSPGISGNTIYF
>TRBD2|TRBJ2-7|few|TRBV20-1
TGCAGTGCTACCAGCGGGAAGGGAAAAAAGCAGTACTTC
CSATSGKGKKQYF
>-|TRBJ1-2|-|TRBV7-9
TGTGCCAGCAGCTTAGAACCCACTCTCGGGGGCTACACCTTC
CASSLEPTLGGYTF
>-|TRBJ2-6|-|TRBV24-1
TGTGCCACCAGTGCGGCCAGGGGACGGATCAGCTCTGGGGCCAACGTCCTGACTTTC
CATSAARGRISSGANVLTF
>-|TRBJ1-1|many|TRBV7-2
TGTGCCAGCAGCCCACACAGAGAAGCTTTCTTT
CASSPHREAFF
>-|TRBJ1-2|many|TRBV28
TGTGCCAGCAGGGTGCCGACGGGGCTGGACTATGGCTACACCTTC
CASRVPTGLDYGYTF
>-|TRBJ1-5|many|TRBV12-3/TRBV12-4
TGTGCCAGCAGTTCTCAAGGGGCCCATCAGCCCCAGCATTTT
CASSSQGAHQPQHF
>TRBD1|TRBJ2-6|few|TRBV13
TGTGCCAGCAGCCACCGACAGGGATCAGGGGCCAACGTCCTGACTTTC
CASSHRQGSGANVLTF
>-|TRBJ1-1|many|TRBV6-4
TGTGCCAGCTCTCAAATGGTAGGAAGCACTGAAGCTTTCTTT
CASSQMVGSTEAFF
>TRBD2|TRBJ2-3|-|TRBV7-3
TGTGCCAGCAGCTTAATTGCTAGCGGGGGCACAGATACGCAGTATTTT
CASSLIASGGTDTQYF
>-|TRBJ2-3|few|TRBV5-1
TGCGCCAGCAGCTCCACCGACAGCACAGATACGCAGTATTTT
CASSSTDSTDTQYF
>-|TRBJ1-2|many|TRBV20-1
TGCAGTGCTAGAGTTCCATACTTTAACTATGGCTACACCTTC
CSARVPYFNYGYTF
>-|TRBJ1-2|many|TRBV6-1
TGTGCCAGCAGTGAAGGGGAGGCCAGGGACTATGGCTACACCTTC
CASSEGEARDYGYTF
>-|TRBJ2-7|-|TRBV7-9
TGTGCCAGCAGCTTAGCGGCCTACGAGCAGTACTTC
CASSLAAYEQYF
>-|TRBJ1-1|-|TRBV11-3
TGTGCCAGCAGCTTAAGTCAAAGGGAAGCTTTCTTT
CASSLSQREAFF
>-|TRBJ2-1|many|TRBV19
TGTGCCAGTAGTATGGACAGCGCCTCCTACAATGAGCAGTTCTTC
CASSMDSASYNEQFF
>TRBD1|TRBJ1-1|many|TRBV29-1
TGCAGCATAGGACAGGCGACAATGAACACTGAAGCTTTCTTT
CSIGQATMNTEAFF
>-|TRBJ1-1|few|TRBV18
TGTGCCAGCTCACCACCGGCTTTCTTT
CASSPPAFF
>-|TRBJ1-1|-|TRBV6-1
TGTGCCAGCTGTCAGGGAGTCGACACTGAAGCTTTCTTT
CASCQGVDTEAFF